One sample yielded the 11 T cell receptor beta chains listed below, sequenced in a study of Tregs in tolerant kidney transplant recipients. The data were produced by immunoSEQ multiplex PCR, yet TCRdb's version contains in-frame clones alone and is incomplete. Among some 250,000 clones listed, about 80% were seen once. Sequenced material: CD4+ T cells from blood. The receptors come from a human donor in good health.

This chain joins TRBV5-1 and TRBJ2-7; 10 bases line up with TRBD1. Looked up from germline, CDR1 is SGHRS and CDR2 is YFSETQ. This CDR3 is built from 15 residues. After removal of 1 base from V and 1 base from J, the junction contained 2 bases not matched to a gene. This chain's CDR3 is CASSLKGQGSYEQYF. In nucleotides, the CDR3 is TGCGCCAGCAGCTTGAAGGGACAGGGGTCCTACGAGCAGTACTTC.

The genes are TRBV6-9 and TRBJ2-2; D possibly corresponds to TRBD1 (5 bases). In germline, CDR1 is MNHGY, CDR2 SVAAGI. Trimming pared 2 bases from V and 3 bases from J, leaving 16 bases between. The CDR3 spans 17 residues. CDR3 region: CASSYPNRQIYTGELFF. The CDR3 coding sequence is TGTGCCAGCAGTTATCCCAACCGACAGATTTACACCGGGGAGCTGTTTTTT.

V gene TRBV7-2 combines with J gene TRBJ1-5; tentatively, D is TRBD1 (6 bases). Germline V lookup: CDR1 SGHTA, CDR2 FQGNSA. The V gene lost 5 bases and the J gene lost 2 bases, with 7 bases spanning the gap. The CDR3 spans 13 residues. The CDR3 nucleotides are TGTGCCAGCAGCCGACAGGGCAATCAGCCCCAGCATTTT. This encodes CASSRQGNQPQHF. Full variable domain (remainder filled in from reference TRBV7-2 and TRBJ1-5): GAGVSQSPSNKVTEKGKDVELRCDPISGHTALYWYRQSLGQGLEFLIYFQGNSAPDKSGLPSDRFSAERTGGSVSTLTIQRTQQEDSAVYLCASSRQGNQPQHFGDGTRLSIL.

The chain links TRBV10-3 to TRBJ2-7, with TRBD2 matching 9 bases. The ends lost 6 bases at V and 2 bases at J; junction bases unmatched: 2. This CDR3 is built from 13 residues. Germline V CDR1 and CDR2: ENHRY, SYGVKD. This chain's CDR3 is CAIRVAGAYEQYF. The CDR3 DNA is TGTGCCATCAGGGTAGCGGGGGCCTACGAGCAGTACTTC.

This chain links TRBV9 with TRBJ2-3; D gene unclear. The V end was cut by 0 bases, the J end by 2 bases, with 10 bases between. Germline V lookup: CDR1 SGDLS, CDR2 YYNGEE. This CDR3 has 15 residues. The CDR3, as DNA: TGTGCCAGCAGCGTAGCTTCCCCTAACACAGATACGCAGTATTTT. This translates into CASSVASPNTDTQYF.

A single count supports this clone. V gene TRBV5-1 combines with J gene TRBJ1-4, with 9 bases identical to TRBD1. There are 14 residues in the CDR3. After removal of 2 bases from V and 8 bases from J, the junction contained 4 bases not matched to a gene. Germline values: CDR1 SGHRS, CDR2 YFSETQ. In DNA form, the CDR3 reads TGCGCCAGCAGCTTACAGGGGGCGCGGGAAAAACTGTTTTTT. Amino acid sequence: CASSLQGAREKLFF.

The chain carries TRBV9 and TRBJ2-7, with TRBD1 identical over 7 bases. The germline V gene encodes CDR1 SGDLS and CDR2 YYNGEE. The CDR3 has 14 amino acids. V shed 0 bases and J 3 bases; nucleotides not matched to a gene: 3. CDR3 sequence: CASSVGQGDYEQYF. CDR3 bases: TGTGCCAGCAGCGTAGGCCAGGGGGACTACGAGCAGTACTTC.

The chain uses TRBV5-1 and TRBJ2-7; 8 nucleotides align to TRBD1. Looked up from germline, CDR1 is SGHRS and CDR2 is YFSETQ. The V gene end was trimmed by 0 bases and the J gene end by 2 bases; junction bases not matched to a gene: 4. The CDR3 is 15 amino acids. The CDR3 protein is CASSLADRGPYEQYF. DNA of the CDR3: TGCGCCAGCAGCTTGGCCGACAGGGGCCCCTACGAGCAGTACTTC.

The chain is built from TRBV19 and TRBJ1-6, with D uncertain. The CDR3 contains 12 residues. The germline V gene encodes CDR1 LNHDA and CDR2 SQIVND (reference sequence). V dropped 6 bases and J dropped 7 bases, with 7 bases sitting between them. CDR3 in amino acids: CASRRPNSPLHF. CDR3 sequence (DNA): TGTGCCAGTAGACGACCAAATTCACCCCTCCACTTT.

As for this clone: A junction end diverges from the germline sequence, so it may reflect a read error. The CDR3 reads CASSYGTGQHF. CDR3 bases: TGTGCCAGCAGTTATGGGACAGGCCAGCACTTC. The J gene is TRBJ2-7, the V gene TRBV6-6; 8 bases match TRBD1. The germline CDR1 and CDR2 sequences are MNHNY and SVGAGI (reference sequence). CDR3 size: 11 residues.

The V gene is TRBV5-5, the J gene TRBJ2-3, with 7 bases that match TRBD1. CDR1 is SGHKS, CDR2 YYEKEE, per germline (reference sequence). The CDR3 is 14 amino acids. The V and J ends lost 1 base and 6 bases, in that order; junction bases with no gene match: 5. CDR3 loop: CASSLRGGPDTQYF. CDR3 in DNA: TGTGCCAGCAGCTTGAGAGGGGGCCCGGATACGCAGTATTTT.